This section outlines one T cell receptor beta chain sequence together with its context. Its specificity is not known. The V and J ends lost 4 bases and 0 bases, in that order; junction bases with no gene match: 3. This CDR3 comprises 15 residues. CDR1 is ENHRY and CDR2 is SYGVKD in the germline V gene. A multiplex PCR was run with 60 Vbeta primers and 13 Jbeta primers. Libraries were prepared by immunoSEQ multiplex PCR; TCRdb keeps only in-frame clonotypes and omits some of them. The sample shows around 40,000 clones, about 72% of them seen only once. This entry comes from a study of cytomegalovirus exposure and HLA in healthy donors. Healthy bone marrow donors made up the cohort. Broader study findings: In a later analysis, TCR beta V- and J-gene trimming was associated with a missense DCLRE1C variant. In a later analysis, CMV-associated beta chains were mostly HLA-associated, it appeared. Accurate prediction of most subjects' HLA-A and HLA-B alleles from TCR beta sequences was reported.

The V gene is TRBV10-3, the J gene TRBJ1-3; TRBD1 aligns across 7 bases. Sequencing was carried out using PBMCs. The source is a man aged 30 to 39 in good health and CMV-seronegative. CDR3 region: CAISAGDSSGNTIYF. As DNA, the CDR3 is TGTGCCATCAGTGCAGGGGACAGCTCTGGAAACACCATATATTTT.